The clone carrying this T cell receptor (beta chain) was detected once. The data were obtained in a study of blood T cell repertoires in COVID-19. Per the authors' pipeline: Amplification with reference gene primers provided the estimates of nucleated cell counts. The method was immunoSEQ multiplex PCR; TCRdb's version includes in-frame clones alone and lacks a portion of them. Clone size and V and J calls were adopted from that table, with D and trimming inferred from the DNA. The data hold 250,000 to 300,000 clones, with over 85% observed a single time. Recruitment covered about two dozen US areas and drew participants whose ages spanned about 18 to 95 years. Assignment of participants to cohorts was predicated upon participant-reported clinical history. Sequencing was performed on PBMCs or T cells enriched from blood (not recorded which). This clonotype was sampled from a woman in her sixties or seventies who had recovered from COVID-19.

CDR3 DNA: TGCAGCGTTGATCAACTCCGCTATGGCTACACCTTC. It translates to CSVDQLRYGYTF. The chain is built from TRBV29-1 and TRBJ1-2; D gene ambiguous. Germline V gene sequence: CDR1 SQVTM, CDR2 ANQGSEA. The CDR3 consists of 12 residues. V lost 3 bases and J lost 4, with 9 bases in between.